The clone carrying this T cell receptor beta chain was detected only a few times. This sample was taken from a study of T cells after yellow fever vaccination. TCRdb independently ran MiXCR on the 5' RACE reads; one entry per CDR3 protein. The table includes around 350,000 distinct CDR3 sequences, over 5% detected once. Germline CDR1 is SGHTA and CDR2 is FQGNSA. The CDR3 is 16 residues long. With 1 base clipped from V and 0 bases from J, the junction kept 3 bases outside the gene matches. The rearrangement links TRBV7-2 to TRBJ2-1, with TRBD2 matching 7 bases. The TCR was taken from a man aged 30 to 39 who received the YFV17D yellow fever vaccine. Material: PBMCs, obtained 5 days after the yellow fever booster vaccination. The CDR3 DNA is TGTGCCAGCAGCTTAGATGCGGGAGCCTCCTACAATGAGCAGTTCTTC. Protein: CASSLDAGASYNEQFF.